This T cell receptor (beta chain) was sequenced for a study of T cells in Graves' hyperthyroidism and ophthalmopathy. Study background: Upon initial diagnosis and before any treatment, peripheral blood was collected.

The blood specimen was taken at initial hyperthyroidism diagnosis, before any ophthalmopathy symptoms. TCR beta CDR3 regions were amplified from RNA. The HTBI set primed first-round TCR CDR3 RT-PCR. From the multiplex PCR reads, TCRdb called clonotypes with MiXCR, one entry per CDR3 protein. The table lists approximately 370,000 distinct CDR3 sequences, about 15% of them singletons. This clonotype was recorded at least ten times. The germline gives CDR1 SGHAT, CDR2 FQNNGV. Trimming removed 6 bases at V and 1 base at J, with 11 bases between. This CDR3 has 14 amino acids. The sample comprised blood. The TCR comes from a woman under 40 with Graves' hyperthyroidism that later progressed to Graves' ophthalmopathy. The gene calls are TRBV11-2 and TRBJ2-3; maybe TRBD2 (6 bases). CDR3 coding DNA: TGTGCCAGCAGTCTCGGGGGAGGCACAGATACGCAGTATTTT. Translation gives CASSLGGGTDTQYF.